This is a list of T cell receptor beta chains from one sample in a study of cytomegalovirus exposure and HLA in healthy donors. Method: immunoSEQ multiplex PCR; TCRdb's copy keeps in-frame clones and lacks some. The data contain over 250,000 clones, 80% to 90% of them seen just once; the ten biggest clones take up 0.95% to 1.1%. The sample comprised PBMCs. These receptors all come from a woman younger than 35 in good health and CMV-seronegative. CDR3s include the opening cysteine and the closing phenylalanine or tryptophan. Each record gives: V gene, clone size, D gene, CDR3 protein. The D gene is left open where the match is weak. Clone size appears in some rows only: once, few, many, or a class for an expanded clone.

V gene: TRBV19
clone size: NA
D gene: TRBD1
CDR3 protein: CASRRDREGHQPQHF

V gene: TRBV29-1
clone size: NA
D gene: NA
CDR3 protein: CSVYYTEAFF

V gene: TRBV28
clone size: NA
D gene: TRBD1
CDR3 protein: CASIPGQLMGETQYF

V gene: TRBV30
clone size: once
D gene: NA
CDR3 protein: CAWKLTTGGTEAFF

V gene: TRBV6-5
clone size: NA
D gene: TRBD2
CDR3 protein: CASGKGLAGVNEQFF

V gene: TRBV20-1
clone size: once
D gene: NA
CDR3 protein: CSAQKETQYF

V gene: TRBV9
clone size: NA
D gene: TRBD2
CDR3 protein: CASSVDLAEYNEQFF

V gene: TRBV2
clone size: NA
D gene: NA
CDR3 protein: CATQGNEQFF

V gene: TRBV6-5
clone size: NA
D gene: TRBD2
CDR3 protein: CASSYSGGTEQYF

V gene: TRBV27
clone size: NA
D gene: NA
CDR3 protein: CASIEGNTDTQYF

V gene: TRBV7-7
clone size: NA
D gene: NA
CDR3 protein: CASSYRQGYTF

V gene: TRBV28
clone size: once
D gene: TRBD1
CDR3 protein: CASSSVGQGDQPQHF

V gene: TRBV5-1
clone size: NA
D gene: NA
CDR3 protein: CASRLGYNEQFF

V gene: TRBV5-1
clone size: once
D gene: NA
CDR3 protein: CASSRGDGSYGYTF

V gene: TRBV19
clone size: once
D gene: NA
CDR3 protein: CASSMGQGRDIQYF

V gene: TRBV7-8
clone size: NA
D gene: NA
CDR3 protein: CASSFIAANYGYTF

V gene: TRBV4-3
clone size: NA
D gene: TRBD1
CDR3 protein: CASSQEDRATGELFF

V gene: TRBV6-5
clone size: NA
D gene: NA
CDR3 protein: CASSKKTGQLGGYTF

V gene: TRBV9
clone size: NA
D gene: NA
CDR3 protein: CASSTYENEQFF

V gene: TRBV7-9
clone size: NA
D gene: TRBD2
CDR3 protein: CASSYRVGTSGGMCEQYF

V gene: TRBV20-1
clone size: NA
D gene: NA
CDR3 protein: CSALAYYEQYF

V gene: TRBV29-1
clone size: NA
D gene: TRBD1
CDR3 protein: CSVLTGRNYGYTF

V gene: TRBV11-2
clone size: NA
D gene: NA
CDR3 protein: CASSLKQGDEQYF

V gene: TRBV5-1
clone size: NA
D gene: NA
CDR3 protein: CASSLGRQVNTGELFF

V gene: TRBV6-5
clone size: NA
D gene: TRBD1
CDR3 protein: CASSYNTGTGNGYTF

V gene: TRBV9
clone size: NA
D gene: TRBD2
CDR3 protein: CASGNSGGDEQYF

V gene: TRBV27
clone size: NA
D gene: TRBD2
CDR3 protein: CASTGTSGRAYYNEQFF

V gene: TRBV4-1
clone size: NA
D gene: TRBD1
CDR3 protein: CASSQEKTGGLDEQYF

V gene: TRBV28
clone size: NA
D gene: NA
CDR3 protein: CASSLSSSYEQYF